The sequence of this T cell receptor (beta chain) was determined in a study of blood T cell repertoires in COVID-19. As originally analysed: Amplified reference gene primers provided the basis for estimating nucleated cell counts. Repertoires were generated with immunoSEQ multiplex PCR, while TCRdb's copy carries only in-frame clones and drops some. V and J calls and clone size are as listed in that table; D and trimming were resolved from the DNA. The table lists 50,000 to 75,000 clones, about 80% of them singletons. Trimming stripped 3 bases from V and 6 bases from J, with 8 bases between. This CDR3 has 12 residues. Germline CDR1 reads SGHRS; CDR2 reads YFSETQ.

This chain connects TRBV5-1 to TRBJ2-3, with D possibly being TRBD2 (5 bases). Material: peripheral blood. The clonotype originates from a man in his 60s with COVID-19, enrolled during active disease. The CDR3 loop reads CASSSLGDTQYF. The CDR3 nucleotides read TGCGCCAGCAGCTCACTAGGGGATACGCAGTATTTT.